This T cell receptor (beta chain) was documented in a study of blood T cell repertoires in COVID-19. Study in general: Samples taken during acute and convalescent COVID-19 were collected in the United States, Italy and Spain. T cells, B-cell-depleted T cells, or PBMCs supplied cDNA or gDNA.

Per the study methods: Reference gene primer amplification gave estimated nucleated cell counts. Profiled with immunoSEQ multiplex PCR; TCRdb holds only in-frame clones, not every one. D and trimming were read from the DNA, whereas the V and J calls and clone size are those reported in that table. The sample has fewer than 150,000 clones; under 90% are singletons. Germline values: CDR1 MNHEY, CDR2 SMNVEV (reference sequence). The CDR3 runs 14 residues. V was clipped by 6 bases and J by 3 bases, with 14 bases between them. This chain uses TRBV27 with TRBJ1-1; tentative D call: TRBD1 (5 bases). The sequenced sample was peripheral blood. This TCR came from a woman of 80 years or more in a cohort sampled during active or convalescent COVID-19. In DNA form, the CDR3 reads TGTGCCAGCAGCATATTAGGGGAAGACACTGAAGCTTTCTTT. Translation gives CASSILGEDTEAFF.